These 10 T cell receptor beta chains were all obtained from the same sample, sequenced in a study of response to subunit inactivated influenza vaccine. TCRdb analysed the RT-PCR reads with MiXCR anew, one entry per CDR3 protein. Found here are about 500,000 distinct CDR3 sequences, approximately 7.3% of them singletons; the top ten hold over 10%. Material: PBMCs from blood, obtained roughly 24 months after vaccination. These receptors all stem from a man between 50 and 70 years old who received an inactivated influenza vaccine.

This clonotype was picked up many times. The chain couples TRBV19 to TRBJ1-5; 8 bases map to TRBD1. CDR1 LNHDA and CDR2 SQIVND come from the germline V gene (reference sequence). V lost 0 bases, J lost 6 bases, and 4 bases stayed unmatched. The CDR3 has 15 residues. DNA for the CDR3: TGTGCCAGTAGTATAGATTCAGGGGGCAGTCAGCCCCAGCATTTT. Its translation is CASSIDSGGSQPQHF.

This clonotype was detected ten times or more. The chain links TRBV5-1 to TRBJ2-2; no clear D gene. This CDR3 spans 12 amino acids. CDR1 and CDR2 from the germline V gene are SGHRS and YFSETQ. V lost 0 bases, J lost 6 bases, and 3 bases lay in between. CDR3 residues: CASSLDAGELFF. CDR3 coding DNA: TGCGCCAGCAGCTTGGACGCCGGGGAGCTGTTTTTT.

V is TRBV5-4 and J is TRBJ1-1; D remains ambiguous. V gave up 1 base and J gave up 5 bases, with 9 bases separating them. Germline CDR1 reads SGHNT; CDR2 reads YYREEE (reference sequence). The CDR3 spans 13 residues. As DNA, the CDR3 is TGTGCCAGCAGCTTGTTGGAGAAGACTGAAGCTTTCTTT. Translating it yields CASSLLEKTEAFF. Combining the CDR3 with reference TRBV5-4 and TRBJ1-1 gives the whole variable domain ETGVTQSPTHLIKTRGQQVTLRCSSQSGHNTVSWYQQALGQGPQFIFQYYREEENGRGNFPPRFSGLQFPNYSSELNVNALELDDSALYLCASSLLEKTEAFFGQGTRLTVV.

This clonotype was counted only a few times. The V gene is TRBV11-2, the J gene TRBJ2-1, with a possible D match to TRBD2 (6 bases). Trimming removed 4 bases from V and 5 bases from J, with 18 bases in between. Per the germline V gene, CDR1 is SGHAT and CDR2 is FQNNGV. CDR3 length equals 16 residues. CDR3 loop: CASSSLKGGVHNEQFF. Here the CDR3 DNA reads TGTGCCAGCAGCTCTCTGAAGGGAGGCGTTCACAATGAGCAGTTCTTC.

The table lists this clonotype with many counts. The genes are TRBV12-3 or TRBV12-4 and TRBJ2-1, with 13 bases lining up with TRBD2. V lost 6 bases and J lost 9; bases outside the gene matches: 5. The CDR3 sequence is 14 residues long. CDR3 in amino acids: CASRQGTSGAEQFF. For the CDR3, the DNA is TGTGCCAGCAGACAGGGGACTAGCGGGGCTGAGCAGTTCTTC.

The chain is built from TRBV29-1 and TRBJ1-1; D gene ambiguous. The CDR3 is 12 amino acids. The V end was cut by 3 bases, the J end by 1 base, with 6 bases between. The germline CDR1 and CDR2 sequences are SQVTM and ANQGSEA. The CDR3, as DNA: TGCAGCGTTGACAGAACGAACACTGAAGCTTTCTTT. The encoded protein is CSVDRTNTEAFF.

This clonotype was detected ten times or more. This chain links TRBV12-3 or TRBV12-4 with TRBJ2-3; D might be TRBD1 (5 bases). This CDR3 contains 12 residues. Trimming took off 5 bases at V and 7 bases at J, with 10 bases between the two ends. The CDR3 spells CASSLDSNTQYF. The CDR3 coding sequence is TGTGCCAGCAGTCTCGACAGCAATACGCAGTATTTT.

Comments on this clonotype: Being one base from a much bigger clone, this may be a read error. This rearrangement joins TRBV7-8 to TRBJ1-4; 8 nucleotides agree with TRBD1. V gave up 3 bases and J gave up 4 bases; unmatched junction bases: 10. The CDR3 covers 17 residues. Germline values: CDR1 SGHVS, CDR2 FQNEAQ. This chain's CDR3 is CASSFQPVQGGNEKLFF. The DNA of the CDR3 is TGTGCCAGCAGCTTTCAGCCGGTACAGGGGGGTAATGAAAAACTGTTTTTT.

This clonotype showed up many times. The chain employs TRBV29-1 and TRBJ2-5; unclear D gene. The V gene's germline CDR1 is SQVTM and CDR2 ANQGSEA. CDR3 length: 11 amino acids. V lost 4 bases, J lost 5 bases, and 8 bases lay in between. The CDR3 is CSVGPRETQYF. The CDR3 coding sequence is TGCAGCGTTGGGCCGCGGGAGACCCAGTACTTC.

This chain connects TRBV11-2 to TRBJ2-2, with D possibly matching TRBD1 (5 bases). Germline lookup yields CDR1 SGHAT and CDR2 FQNNGV. Trimming left V 5 bases short and J 4 bases short, with 14 bases between. The CDR3 length is 15 residues. CDR3 region: CASSPGKGSTGELFF. CDR3 bases: TGTGCCAGCAGCCCAGGGAAGGGAAGCACCGGGGAGCTGTTTTTT.